The 14 T cell receptor beta chains presented below share a single source sample, sequenced in a study of cytomegalovirus exposure and HLA in healthy donors. This PCR relied on a set of 60 Vbeta primers and 13 Jbeta primers. This table comes from immunoSEQ multiplex PCR, and its TCRdb copy is limited to in-frame clones, with some not included. The sample contains some 150,000 clones, roughly 77% of which appear only once. Source material: PBMCs. These TCRs come from a human donor in good health.

The rearrangement uses TRBV27 and TRBJ1-5; D not resolved. The germline V and J ends were trimmed by 4 bases and 1 base, with 8 bases remaining between them. Per germline, CDR1 MNHEY and CDR2 SMNVEV (reference sequence). CDR3 size: 14 residues. CDR3 in amino acids: CASSSNGSNQPQHF. The CDR3 nucleotides are TGTGCCAGCAGTTCGAACGGGAGCAATCAGCCCCAGCATTTT.

V usage is TRBV7-9 and J usage is TRBJ2-7, with 9 bases that match TRBD1. The CDR3 has 14 amino acids. J gave up 5 bases and V 7 bases, and 9 bases lay outside the gene matches. Germline loops: CDR1 SEHNR, CDR2 FQNEAQ (reference sequence). The DNA for the CDR3 is TGTGCCAGCACCGAACAGGGGGCGTTCAACGAGCAGTACTTC. It specifies CASTEQGAFNEQYF.

Note on this clone: Distinct nucleotide sequences in the sample also encode this CDR3. This chain uses TRBV29-1 with TRBJ2-5; 7 bases map to TRBD1. Germline values: CDR1 SQVTM, CDR2 ANQGSEA. The CDR3 covers 12 residues. J was trimmed by 6 bases and V by 7 bases; bases with no gene match: 8. The CDR3 DNA sequence: TGCAGCGGGGACAGTTTCTGTCAGACCCAGTACTTC. It specifies CSGDSFCQTQYF.

The CDR3 is CATGEYGGNEQFF. The CDR3 DNA sequence: TGTGCCACCGGGGAATATGGCGGGAATGAGCAGTTCTTC. The rearrangement joins TRBV15 to TRBJ2-1; TRBD2 might be the D (5 bases). The CDR3 is made up of 13 amino acids. The V end was cut by 8 bases, the J end by 7 bases, with 15 bases between. The germline V gene encodes CDR1 LNHNV and CDR2 YYDKDF (reference sequence).

This clone has just a few counts. The chain links TRBV6-1 to TRBJ1-1, with 7 nucleotides matching TRBD1. V lost 3 bases and J lost 2; bases outside the gene matches: 3. The CDR3 extends over 14 amino acids. Germline CDR1 and CDR2: MNHNS and SASEGT. CDR3 sequence reads: CASSEQGGNTEAFF. As DNA, the CDR3 is TGTGCCAGCAGTGAGCAGGGGGGAAACACTGAAGCTTTCTTT.

The chain employs TRBV5-8 and TRBJ2-3, with 12 nucleotides matching TRBD2. Trimming removed 1 base from V and 14 bases from J; junction bases left unmatched: 8. Germline CDR1 and CDR2: SGHTS and YDEGEE. The CDR3 sequence is 14 residues long. CDR3 in amino acids: CASSLRSSGGARYF. CDR3 in DNA: TGTGCCAGCAGCTTGCGGTCTAGCGGGGGGGCTAGGTATTTT. Filled out from reference TRBV5-8 and TRBJ2-3, the complete variable domain reads EAGVTQSPTHLIKTRGQQATLRCSPISGHTSVYWYQQALGLGLQFLLWYDEGEERNRGNFPPRFSGRQFPNYSSELNVNALELEDSALYLCASSLRSSGGARYFGPGTRLTVL.

This clone came up once. V and J are TRBV21-1 and TRBJ2-2; the table calls TRBD2, which could not be checked here. TRBV21-1 is a pseudogene locus. The CDR3 length is 18 residues. CDR3 region: CASSKVFRTGTTAGELFF. CDR3 sequence (DNA): TGTGCCAGCAGCAAAGTTTTCAGGACGGGAACCACGGCCGGGGAGCTGTTTTTT.

The J gene is TRBJ2-1, the V gene TRBV29-1; D might be TRBD1 (7 bases). The CDR3 covers 15 residues. V was cut by 3 bases and J by 7 bases, with 19 bases left in between. The V gene's germline CDR1 is SQVTM and CDR2 ANQGSEA. CDR3 nucleotide sequence: TGCAGCGTTGAGACAGTCGGAGGGGGCCAGAATGAGCAGTTCTTC. It is translated as CSVETVGGGQNEQFF.

The chain couples TRBV9 to TRBJ2-7, with a possible D match to TRBD1 (5 bases). Trimming took 3 bases from V and 2 from J, leaving 21 bases between them. CDR1 and CDR2 from the germline V gene are SGDLS and YYNGEE. The CDR3 is 17 residues long. The CDR3 is CASSAAVGPDTPYEQYF. The CDR3 DNA follows: TGTGCCAGCAGCGCAGCCGTAGGACCGGACACCCCCTACGAGCAGTACTTC. Using reference TRBV9 and TRBJ2-7 for the parts outside the CDR3, the full variable domain is DSGVTQTPKHLITATGQRVTLRCSPRSGDLSVYWYQQSLDQGLQFLIQYYNGEERAKGNILERFSAQQFPDLHSELNLSSLELGDSALYFCASSAAVGPDTPYEQYFGPGTRLTVT.

The chain couples TRBV4-1 to TRBJ1-1; weak D call: TRBD1 (6 bases). The CDR3 spans 14 residues. Germline CDR1 reads MGHRA; CDR2 reads YSYEKL. V was trimmed by 4 bases and J by 1 base, leaving 10 bases between them. This CDR3 is CASSPHRENTEAFF. CDR3 in DNA: TGCGCCAGCAGCCCACACAGGGAGAACACTGAAGCTTTCTTT.

The chain joins TRBV6-6 to TRBJ1-5; 7 bases fit TRBD1. The CDR3 consists of 15 residues. Germline CDR1 MNHNY, CDR2 SVGAGI (reference sequence). The V segment lost 5 bases and the J segment 9 bases; nucleotides outside the gene matches: 13. For the CDR3, the DNA is TGTGCCAGCAGTCAAAGACTAGGGGACAGAGGGCCCCAGCATTTT. Protein product: CASSQRLGDRGPQHF.

The chain recombines TRBV6-5 with TRBJ1-2, with a possible D match to TRBD1 (5 bases). The CDR3 spans 15 residues. Germline CDR1 and CDR2: MNHEY and SVGAGI. Deletions cut 2 bases from V and 7 bases from J, with 17 bases between. The chain's CDR3 is CASSYAGPGIFGYTF. For the CDR3, the DNA is TGTGCCAGCAGTTACGCGGGACCCGGGATCTTTGGCTACACCTTC.

DNA for the CDR3: TGCGCCAGCAGCTTCGGACAGGGAGCAACTGAAGCTTTCTTT. It translates to CASSFGQGATEAFF. The chain links TRBV5-1 to TRBJ1-1; TRBD1 aligns across 8 bases. The junction had 5 bases not matched to a gene; V was cut back by 2 bases and J by 5 bases. Looked up from germline, CDR1 is SGHRS and CDR2 is YFSETQ. The CDR3 contains 14 residues.

This clone was observed once. This chain connects TRBV7-2 to TRBJ2-1; 11 nucleotides agree with TRBD2. Germline CDR1 is SGHTA and CDR2 is FQGNSA. This CDR3 has 15 residues. The J segment lost 6 bases and the V segment lost 1 base, leaving 2 bases of the junction unmatched. The CDR3 region is CASSLGLAGTNEQFF. DNA for the CDR3: TGTGCCAGCAGCTTAGGACTAGCGGGAACCAATGAGCAGTTCTTC.